Listed below are T cell receptor beta chains from one sample, sequenced in a study of Ad26.COV2.S vaccination and SARS-CoV-2 variants. The repertoire was sequenced with immunoSEQ multiplex PCR; TCRdb's copy has only in-frame clones and lacks some. This sample has 410,000 or so clones, with over 80% found just once. This specimen consisted of peripheral blood, obtained in a trial of Ad26.COV2.S vaccine versus placebo. The receptor set was obtained from a person aged 18-65 years who received the Ad26.COV2.S COVID-19 vaccine or a placebo. Both conserved end residues are part of each CDR3.

J gene: TRBJ1-1; V gene: TRBV7-9; CDR3 protein: CASSYDGTEAFF
J gene: TRBJ2-3; V gene: TRBV19; CDR3 protein: CASSSPQEAGGPVLRTDTQYF
J gene: TRBJ2-1; V gene: TRBV29-1; CDR3 protein: CSAPLAGAYNEQFF
J gene: TRBJ2-1; V gene: TRBV6-6; CDR3 protein: CASSTLAGGPYNEQFF
J gene: TRBJ1-1; V gene: TRBV19; CDR3 protein: CASSRQGFDTEAFF
J gene: TRBJ1-1; V gene: TRBV5-1; CDR3 protein: CASSPHKGDGLANTEAFF
J gene: TRBJ1-1; V gene: TRBV12-5; CDR3 protein: CASGETGVGTEAFF
J gene: TRBJ2-1; V gene: TRBV9; CDR3 protein: CASSADRAGEQFF
J gene: TRBJ2-1; V gene: TRBV5-6; CDR3 protein: CASSGGGREQFF
J gene: TRBJ2-3; V gene: TRBV7-2; CDR3 protein: CASSLVGLITDTQYF
J gene: TRBJ1-1; V gene: TRBV27; CDR3 protein: CASTQPGQGANVAFF
J gene: TRBJ2-1; V gene: TRBV5-4; CDR3 protein: CASSLMKLAGQMVQFF
J gene: TRBJ2-2; V gene: TRBV18; CDR3 protein: CASSPTGGTTGELFF
J gene: TRBJ2-3; V gene: TRBV7-2; CDR3 protein: CASSPTSGGADTQYF
J gene: TRBJ2-7; V gene: TRBV30; CDR3 protein: CAWSVGDRGYEQYF
J gene: TRBJ1-2; V gene: TRBV4-3; CDR3 protein: CASSQDPPWGQLYGYTF
J gene: TRBJ2-7; V gene: TRBV19; CDR3 protein: CASSISSDSSAYEQYF
J gene: TRBJ2-1; V gene: TRBV2; CDR3 protein: CASRPEAVSDNEQFF
J gene: TRBJ1-1; V gene: TRBV2; CDR3 protein: CASSRLILGQNTEAFF
J gene: TRBJ1-1; V gene: TRBV3-1/TRBV3-2; CDR3 protein: CASSSSRLTGGTEAFF
J gene: TRBJ2-3; V gene: TRBV7-2; CDR3 protein: CASSLGLAGGTDTQYF
J gene: TRBJ1-3; V gene: TRBV28; CDR3 protein: CASRTRTGNTIYF
J gene: TRBJ2-5; V gene: TRBV4-1; CDR3 protein: CASSGARTGGIETQYF
J gene: TRBJ2-7; V gene: TRBV10-2; CDR3 protein: CASSEGGSSREQYF
J gene: TRBJ1-1; V gene: TRBV7-7; CDR3 protein: CASSLGLGTGAFF
J gene: TRBJ2-7; V gene: TRBV5-4; CDR3 protein: CASSTGTGVPYEQYF
J gene: TRBJ2-7; V gene: TRBV5-6; CDR3 protein: CASSLLGQGIFTYEQYF
J gene: TRBJ2-1; V gene: TRBV2; CDR3 protein: CASRTIYNEQFF
J gene: TRBJ2-7; V gene: TRBV27; CDR3 protein: CASASGGSSYEQYF
J gene: TRBJ2-1; V gene: TRBV5-1; CDR3 protein: CASSDPVSSYNEQFF
J gene: TRBJ1-6; V gene: TRBV5-6; CDR3 protein: CASSLANRDNSPLHF
J gene: TRBJ2-7; V gene: TRBV9; CDR3 protein: CASSVDLAGSYEQYF
J gene: TRBJ2-7; V gene: TRBV6-1; CDR3 protein: CASSEAQGSSFTYEQYF
J gene: TRBJ1-2; V gene: TRBV30; CDR3 protein: CAWSAMELGYTF
J gene: TRBJ1-2; V gene: TRBV19; CDR3 protein: CASSIAGDYGYTF
J gene: TRBJ1-5; V gene: TRBV19; CDR3 protein: CASSPSSDRGQGQPQHF
J gene: TRBJ2-3; V gene: TRBV9; CDR3 protein: CASSHEDTQYF
J gene: TRBJ2-1; V gene: TRBV29-1; CDR3 protein: CSVEGVLPTSYNEQFF
J gene: TRBJ2-7; V gene: TRBV7-2; CDR3 protein: CASSLTVVNEQYF
J gene: TRBJ1-1; V gene: TRBV15; CDR3 protein: CATSRGIGVGKGNTEAFF